The 8 T cell receptor beta chains reported below all come from one sample, sequenced in a study of cytomegalovirus exposure and HLA in healthy donors. PCR employed 60 Vbeta and 13 Jbeta primers. The assay was immunoSEQ multiplex PCR, and TCRdb's table has in-frame clones only and misses some. The sample records about 82,000 clones, around 77% being singletons. Sequencing was done on a sample of PBMCs. The source is a man aged 45-60 years in good health and CMV-seronegative.

V and J are TRBV14 and TRBJ2-1, with D maybe TRBD2 (6 bases). The CDR3 is 17 amino acids. From germline, CDR1 is SGHDN and CDR2 FVKESK. Deletions cut 1 base from V and 0 bases from J, with 13 bases between. The CDR3 DNA follows: TGTGCCAGCAGCCAAGTAATTAGCGGTAGCTCCTACAATGAGCAGTTCTTC. Protein: CASSQVISGSSYNEQFF.

The V call is TRBV29-1, the J call TRBJ2-1, with a tentative D call TRBD2 (6 bases). There are 14 residues in the CDR3. Germline values: CDR1 SQVTM, CDR2 ANQGSEA. The V and J ends lost 6 bases and 9 bases respectively, with 21 bases between them. Here the CDR3 reads CSVHSGLRKLEQFF. In DNA form, the CDR3 reads TGCAGCGTCCACTCGGGACTCAGGAAGCTTGAGCAGTTCTTC.

The J gene is TRBJ1-6, the V gene TRBV6-1, with 7 nucleotides matching TRBD1. The CDR3 loop spans 15 amino acids. Germline CDR1 MNHNS, CDR2 SASEGT. V shed 6 bases, J shed 8 bases, and the junction held 10 bases outside the gene matches. CDR3 protein: CASRSRQGADSPLHF. The DNA of the CDR3 is TGTGCCAGCAGATCGAGACAGGGTGCAGATTCACCCCTCCACTTT.

The chain couples TRBV2 to TRBJ2-5; 8 nucleotides align to TRBD2. Germline V gives CDR1 SNHLY, CDR2 FYNNEI. CDR3 length: 13 residues. The V and J ends lost 6 bases and 5 bases, in that order; junction bases with no gene match: 5. The CDR3 DNA sequence: TGTGCCAGCAGGGGAGGACTAGCCGAGACCCAGTACTTC. As protein: CASRGGLAETQYF.

This chain connects TRBV19 to TRBJ1-2; tentatively, D is TRBD1 (5 bases). Trimming stripped 9 bases from V and 8 bases from J, with 16 bases between. CDR1 and CDR2 from the germline V gene are LNHDA and SQIVND (reference sequence). This CDR3 is built from 12 residues. This chain's CDR3 is CARDYSGGGYTF. CDR3 nucleotide sequence: TGTGCCAGGGACTATTCTGGGGGAGGCTACACCTTC. The whole variable domain, remainder taken from reference TRBV19 and TRBJ1-2, is DGGITQSPKYLFRKEGQNVTLSCEQNLNHDAMYWYRQDPGQGLRLIYYSQIVNDFQKGDIAEGYSVSREKKESFPLTVTSAQKNPTAFYLCARDYSGGGYTFGSGTRLTVV.

This chain connects TRBV2 to TRBJ1-3; the D is unclear. This CDR3 has 14 amino acids. V was trimmed by 6 bases and J by 0 bases, leaving 9 bases between them. Germline lookup yields CDR1 SNHLY and CDR2 FYNNEI. Here the CDR3 reads CASRNRGSGNTIYF. The CDR3 DNA reads TGTGCCAGCAGGAACCGCGGCTCTGGAAACACCATATATTTT.

The rearrangement joins TRBV4-2 to TRBJ2-2; TRBD1 aligns across 11 bases. V lost 4 bases and J lost 6; bases outside the gene matches: 13. This CDR3 region has 18 residues. CDR1 is LGHNA, CDR2 YNFKEQ, per germline. The DNA for the CDR3 is TGTGCCAGCAGCCTAGGTGCTGGACAGGGGGCTTTTGCCGGGGAGCTGTTTTTT. Protein sequence: CASSLGAGQGAFAGELFF.

The chain links TRBV12-5 to TRBJ1-6; D possibly corresponds to TRBD1 (5 bases). Trimming removed 0 bases at V and 9 bases at J, with 15 bases between. The CDR3 has 16 amino acids. Germline V gives CDR1 LGHNT, CDR2 FRNRAP. The CDR3 spells CASGLVRQGISSPLHF. CDR3 bases: TGTGCTAGTGGTTTGGTACGGCAGGGAATAAGTTCACCCCTCCACTTT. Supplemented by reference TRBV12-5 and TRBJ1-6, the full variable domain reads DARVTQTPRHKVTEMGQEVTMRCQPILGHNTVFWYRQTMMQGLELLAYFRNRAPLDDSGMPKDRFSAEMPDATLATLKIQPSEPRDSAVYFCASGLVRQGISSPLHFGNGTRLTVT.